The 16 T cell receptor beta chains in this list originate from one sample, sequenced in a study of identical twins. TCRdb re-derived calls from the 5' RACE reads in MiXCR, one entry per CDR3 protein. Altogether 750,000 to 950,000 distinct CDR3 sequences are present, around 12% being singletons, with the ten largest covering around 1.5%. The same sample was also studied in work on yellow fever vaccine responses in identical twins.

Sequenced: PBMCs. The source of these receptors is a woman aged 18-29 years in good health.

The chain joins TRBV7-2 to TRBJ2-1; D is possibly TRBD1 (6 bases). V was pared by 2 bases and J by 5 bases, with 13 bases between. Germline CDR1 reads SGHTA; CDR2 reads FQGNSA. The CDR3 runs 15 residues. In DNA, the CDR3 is TGTGCCAGCAGCTTATGGACAGCCGGGGACAATGAGCAGTTCTTC. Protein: CASSLWTAGDNEQFF. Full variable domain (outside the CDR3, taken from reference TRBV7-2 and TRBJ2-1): GAGVSQSPSNKVTEKGKDVELRCDPISGHTALYWYRQSLGQGLEFLIYFQGNSAPDKSGLPSDRFSAERTGGSVSTLTIQRTQQEDSAVYLCASSLWTAGDNEQFFGPGTRLTVL.

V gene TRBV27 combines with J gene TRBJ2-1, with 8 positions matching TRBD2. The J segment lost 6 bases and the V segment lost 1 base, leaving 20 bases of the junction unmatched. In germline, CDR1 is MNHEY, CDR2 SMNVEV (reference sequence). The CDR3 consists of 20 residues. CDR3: CASSLYSVLVIGTSPNEQFF. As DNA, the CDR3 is TGTGCCAGCAGTTTATATTCAGTTTTGGTAATTGGGACTAGTCCCAATGAGCAGTTCTTC.

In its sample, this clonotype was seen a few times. CDR3 in amino acids: CASSQQGTTYEQYF. CDR3 in DNA: TGTGCCAGCAGTCAACAGGGGACCACCTACGAGCAGTACTTC. The V gene is TRBV27, the J gene TRBJ2-7; 7 positions agree with TRBD1. CDR3 length: 14 amino acids. V dropped 5 bases and J dropped 2; count of bases not matched to a gene: 6. The germline V gene encodes CDR1 MNHEY and CDR2 SMNVEV (reference sequence).

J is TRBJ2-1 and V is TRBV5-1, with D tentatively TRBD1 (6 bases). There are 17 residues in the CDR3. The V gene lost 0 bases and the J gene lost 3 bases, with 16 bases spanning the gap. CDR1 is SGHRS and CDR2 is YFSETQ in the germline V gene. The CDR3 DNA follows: TGCGCCAGCAGCTTGGTAGGTGGGGGCAATTTCTACAATGAGCAGTTCTTC. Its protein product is CASSLVGGGNFYNEQFF.

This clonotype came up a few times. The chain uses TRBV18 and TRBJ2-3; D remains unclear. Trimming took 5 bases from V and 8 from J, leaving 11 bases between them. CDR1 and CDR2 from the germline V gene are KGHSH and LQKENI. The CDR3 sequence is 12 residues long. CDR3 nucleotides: TGTGCCAGCTCAGTCGGTGACCTTACGCAGTATTTT. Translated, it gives CASSVGDLTQYF. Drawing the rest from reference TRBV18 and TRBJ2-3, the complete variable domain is NAGVMQNPRHLVRRRGQEARLRCSPMKGHSHVYWYRQLPEEGLKFMVYLQKENIIDESGMPKERFSAEFPKEGPSILRIQQVVRGDSAAYFCASSVGDLTQYFGPGTRLTVL.

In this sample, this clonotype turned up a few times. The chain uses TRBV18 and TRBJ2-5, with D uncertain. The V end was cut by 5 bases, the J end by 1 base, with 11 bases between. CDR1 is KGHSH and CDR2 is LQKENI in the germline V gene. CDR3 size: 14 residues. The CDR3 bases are TGTGCCAGCTCATCCGCCAGGCTCCAAGAGACCCAGTACTTC. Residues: CASSSARLQETQYF.

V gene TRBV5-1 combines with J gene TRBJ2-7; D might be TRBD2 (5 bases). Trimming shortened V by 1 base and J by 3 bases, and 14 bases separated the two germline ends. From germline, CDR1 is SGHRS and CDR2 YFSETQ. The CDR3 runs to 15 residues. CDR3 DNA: TGCGCCAGCAGCTTGAGCGGCCAGGCCATCTACGAGCAGTACTTC. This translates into CASSLSGQAIYEQYF. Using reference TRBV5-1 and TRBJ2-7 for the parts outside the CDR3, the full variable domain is KAGVTQTPRYLIKTRGQQVTLSCSPISGHRSVSWYQQTPGQGLQFLFEYFSETQRNKGNFPGRFSGRQFSNSRSEMNVSTLELGDSALYLCASSLSGQAIYEQYFGPGTRLTVT.

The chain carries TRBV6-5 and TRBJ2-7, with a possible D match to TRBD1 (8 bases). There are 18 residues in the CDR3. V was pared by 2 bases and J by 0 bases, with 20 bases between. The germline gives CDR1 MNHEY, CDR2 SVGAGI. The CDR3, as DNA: TGTGCCAGCAGTTACGCCCTCTACAGGGGGGGGACCTCCTACGAGCAGTACTTC. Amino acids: CASSYALYRGGTSYEQYF.

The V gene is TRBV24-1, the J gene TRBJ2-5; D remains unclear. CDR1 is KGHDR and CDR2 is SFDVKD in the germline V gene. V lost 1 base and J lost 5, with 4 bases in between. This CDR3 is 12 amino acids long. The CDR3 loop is CATSDFYETQYF. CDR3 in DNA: TGTGCCACCAGTGATTTTTATGAGACCCAGTACTTC.

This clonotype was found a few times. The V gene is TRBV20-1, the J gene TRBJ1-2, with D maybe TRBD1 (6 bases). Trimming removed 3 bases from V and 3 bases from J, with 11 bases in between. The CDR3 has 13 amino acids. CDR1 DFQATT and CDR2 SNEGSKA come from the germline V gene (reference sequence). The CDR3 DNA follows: TGCAGTGCTAGCCCGACAGGATACTATGGCTACACCTTC. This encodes CSASPTGYYGYTF.

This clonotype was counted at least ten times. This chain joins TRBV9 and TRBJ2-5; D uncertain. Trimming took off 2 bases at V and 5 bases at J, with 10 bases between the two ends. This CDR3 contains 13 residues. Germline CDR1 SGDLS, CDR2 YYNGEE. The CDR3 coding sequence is TGTGCCAGCAGCGTCGAGGAGTGGGAGACCCAGTACTTC. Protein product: CASSVEEWETQYF.

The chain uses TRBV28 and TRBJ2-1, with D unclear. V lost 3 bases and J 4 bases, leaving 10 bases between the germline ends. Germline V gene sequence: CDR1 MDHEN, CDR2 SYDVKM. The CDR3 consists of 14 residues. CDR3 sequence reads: CASSLEHGYNEQFF. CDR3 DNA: TGTGCCAGCAGTTTGGAACACGGATACAATGAGCAGTTCTTC.

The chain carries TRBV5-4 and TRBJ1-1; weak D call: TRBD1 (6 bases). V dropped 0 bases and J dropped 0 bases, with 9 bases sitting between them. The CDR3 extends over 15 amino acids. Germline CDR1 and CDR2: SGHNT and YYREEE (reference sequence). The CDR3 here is CASSLAQGMNTEAFF. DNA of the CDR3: TGTGCCAGCAGCTTGGCTCAGGGGATGAACACTGAAGCTTTCTTT.

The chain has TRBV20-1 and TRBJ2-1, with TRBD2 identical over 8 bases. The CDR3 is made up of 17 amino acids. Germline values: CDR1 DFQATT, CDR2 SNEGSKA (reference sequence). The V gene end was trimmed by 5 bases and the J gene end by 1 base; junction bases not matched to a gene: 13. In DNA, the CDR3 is TGCAGTGCTCCCACCTTACTAACTAGCGGATCCTACAATGAGCAGTTCTTC. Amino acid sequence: CSAPTLLTSGSYNEQFF.

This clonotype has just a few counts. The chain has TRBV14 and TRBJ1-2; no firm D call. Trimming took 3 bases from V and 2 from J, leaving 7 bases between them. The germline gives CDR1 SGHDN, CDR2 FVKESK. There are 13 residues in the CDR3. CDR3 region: CASSHPGNYGYTF. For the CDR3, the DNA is TGTGCCAGCAGCCACCCCGGCAACTATGGCTACACCTTC. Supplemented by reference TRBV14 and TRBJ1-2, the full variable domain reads EAGVTQFPSHSVIEKGQTVTLRCDPISGHDNLYWYRRVMGKEIKFLLHFVKESKQDESGMPNNRFLAERTGGTYSTLKVQPAELEDSGVYFCASSHPGNYGYTFGSGTRLTVV.

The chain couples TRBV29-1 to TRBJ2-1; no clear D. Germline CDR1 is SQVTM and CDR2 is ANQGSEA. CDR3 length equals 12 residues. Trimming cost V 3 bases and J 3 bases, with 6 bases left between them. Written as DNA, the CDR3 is TGCAGCGTTGACAGGCGCTACAATGAGCAGTTCTTC. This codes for CSVDRRYNEQFF.